This T cell receptor (beta chain) was documented in a study of cytomegalovirus exposure and HLA in healthy donors. General observations from the study: Subsequent analysis of the roughly 120 validation repertoires found a tendency for first-cohort TCR clusters to co-occur.

Concerning this clone itself: The target antigen is unknown.

The study drew the donors from its roughly 120-subject validation cohort, separate from the approximately 700-subject first cohort. TCRdb's copy holds only in-frame clones and misses some; the assay was immunoSEQ multiplex PCR. Found here are about 43,000 clones, about 94% of them singletons; the top ten hold 5% to 6%. The V end lost 5 bases, the J end lost 2 bases, and 10 bases lay between the germline ends. CDR3 length: 14 residues. From germline, CDR1 is LNHDA and CDR2 SQIVND (reference sequence). The rearrangement uses TRBV19 and TRBJ2-1, with D maybe TRBD1 (5 bases). The receptor was derived from a man aged 18-30 years in good health and CMV-seronegative. The sequencing input was PBMCs. The CDR3 DNA follows: TGTGCCAGTAGTGGGCAGGGTACCTACAATGAGCAGTTCTTC. Translated: CASSGQGTYNEQFF.